This T cell receptor (beta chain) was sequenced in a study of low-dose radiotherapy and immunotherapy resistance in tumors. As for the study in general: For Cohort 1, fractions of 0.5 Gy were given every 2 weeks, reaching 6.5 Gy overall.

V gave up 9 bases and J gave up 5 bases, with 20 bases separating them. Germline values: CDR1 MNHEY, CDR2 SVGEGT. This CDR3 is 14 amino acids long. The table lists this clonotype with many counts. Stated time point: after trial treatment. Regarding treatment: LDRT plus nivolumab, ipilimumab, low-dose cyclophosphamide and aspirin (RACIN trial). cDNA synthesis used a TRAV/TRBV-specific primer set for both chains. TCRs were amplified for roughly 20 PCR cycles with a constant-region primer and V-primer adapter. TCRdb re-called the reads with MiXCR, one entry per CDR3 protein. The table lists 75,000 to 95,000 distinct CDR3 sequences, approximately 22% of them singletons.

This chain connects TRBV6-2 or TRBV6-3 to TRBJ2-7; D tentatively reads TRBD1 or TRBD2 (5 bases each). The sequenced sample was PBMCs, obtained after low-dose radiotherapy plus immunotherapy. The sequence was obtained from a female donor with ovarian cancer. CDR3 DNA sequence: TGTGCCAGTAAAGAGTCCGGGACGCGTCACGAGCAGTACTTC. Amino acid sequence: CASKESGTRHEQYF.